Listed below are T cell receptor beta chains from one sample, sequenced in a study of OX40 agonist ivuxolimab in advanced cancers. Sequenced by immunoSEQ multiplex PCR; TCRdb stores in-frame clones only, minus some. Among about 64,000 clones listed, about four fifths were seen once. Sample: CD4+ or CD8+ T cells sorted from blood, taken in a trial of the OX40 agonist ivuxolimab. These receptors were collected from an adult with an advanced solid tumor such as melanoma, head and neck, liver or kidney cancer. CDR3s include the opening cysteine and the closing phenylalanine or tryptophan. Fields, in order: clone size, V gene, J gene, D gene, CDR3 DNA, CDR3 protein. A D gene is named only where the DNA matches it firmly. The size entry is marked missing in some rows and otherwise reads once, few, many or a size class.

clone_size: .
v_call: TRBV4-3
j_call: TRBJ1-4
d_call: TRBD1
cdr3_nt: TGCGCCAGCAGCCAAGAGTTACGGCCAGGGGGTGCTAATGAAAAACTGTTTTTT
cdr3_aa: CASSQELRPGGANEKLFF

clone_size: .
v_call: TRBV5-1
j_call: TRBJ1-1
d_call: .
cdr3_nt: TGCGCCAGCAGCTTGGATGGGGGGATGAACACTGAAGCTTTCTTT
cdr3_aa: CASSLDGGMNTEAFF

clone_size: .
v_call: TRBV9
j_call: TRBJ2-3
d_call: TRBD2
cdr3_nt: TGTGCCAGCAGCGTAGACGGGGGGTTTGGAACAAGCACAGATACGCAGTATTTT
cdr3_aa: CASSVDGGFGTSTDTQYF

clone_size: .
v_call: TRBV12-5
j_call: TRBJ2-7
d_call: .
cdr3_nt: TGTGCTAGTGGTTTGGGTTTGAGGTTGGGACACTACGAGCAGTACTTC
cdr3_aa: CASGLGLRLGHYEQYF

clone_size: .
v_call: TRBV2
j_call: TRBJ1-2
d_call: TRBD1
cdr3_nt: TGTGCCCCGTGGACAGGAGAAAACTATGGCTACACCTTC
cdr3_aa: CAPWTGENYGYTF

clone_size: .
v_call: TRBV7-2
j_call: TRBJ2-2
d_call: .
cdr3_nt: TGTGCCAGCACCCCCTCCCTCCTAGCGCTGAACACCGGGGAGCTGTTTTTT
cdr3_aa: CASTPSLLALNTGELFF

clone_size: .
v_call: TRBV10-3
j_call: TRBJ2-7
d_call: .
cdr3_nt: TGTGCCATCAGTGTACAGAACTACGAGCAGTACTTC
cdr3_aa: CAISVQNYEQYF

clone_size: .
v_call: TRBV5-4
j_call: TRBJ2-3
d_call: TRBD2
cdr3_nt: TGTGCCAGCGTGGGAGCGGGACGGTTGGGGACAGATACGCAGTATTTT
cdr3_aa: CASVGAGRLGTDTQYF

clone_size: .
v_call: TRBV6-5
j_call: TRBJ2-1
d_call: .
cdr3_nt: TGTGCCAGCACCACCCTTCGAGAGGGAGAGCAGGAGCAGTTCTTC
cdr3_aa: CASTTLREGEQEQFF

clone_size: few
v_call: TRBV19
j_call: TRBJ2-6
d_call: .
cdr3_nt: TGTGCCAGTGGCCCAACTCTCAGCTCTGGGGCCAACGTCCTGACTTTC
cdr3_aa: CASGPTLSSGANVLTF

clone_size: .
v_call: TRBV7-2
j_call: TRBJ1-3
d_call: .
cdr3_nt: TGTGCCAGCAGCTTATTTCTGCAGGGGATAAACACCATATATTTT
cdr3_aa: CASSLFLQGINTIYF

clone_size: .
v_call: TRBV6-4
j_call: TRBJ2-3
d_call: TRBD2
cdr3_nt: TGTGCCAGCAGTGTCCTAGCGGGGGACACAGATACGCAGTATTTT
cdr3_aa: CASSVLAGDTDTQYF

clone_size: .
v_call: TRBV18
j_call: TRBJ2-5
d_call: TRBD1
cdr3_nt: TGTGCCACCACAGGGGGGCAAGAGACCCAGTACTTC
cdr3_aa: CATTGGQETQYF

clone_size: .
v_call: TRBV7-2
j_call: TRBJ1-3
d_call: .
cdr3_nt: TGTGCCAGCAGGCTCACCGGGAACACCATATATTTT
cdr3_aa: CASRLTGNTIYF

clone_size: .
v_call: TRBV2
j_call: TRBJ2-2
d_call: .
cdr3_nt: TGTGCCACGCGGTTCTGGGGGCTTGCCGGGGAGCTGTTTTTT
cdr3_aa: CATRFWGLAGELFF

clone_size: few
v_call: TRBV5-1
j_call: TRBJ1-3
d_call: .
cdr3_nt: TGCGCCAGCAGCTTGGCCTCGGGGCCTCTCTCTGGAAACACCATATATTTT
cdr3_aa: CASSLASGPLSGNTIYF

clone_size: .
v_call: TRBV7-9
j_call: TRBJ2-1
d_call: TRBD2
cdr3_nt: TGTGCCAGCAGCCCCGGGGGGAATGAGCAGTTCTTC
cdr3_aa: CASSPGGNEQFF

clone_size: few
v_call: TRBV10-3
j_call: TRBJ2-5
d_call: TRBD1
cdr3_nt: TGTGCCATCAGTGAGTCGCTCGCCAGGGGGATAGAGACCCAGTACTTC
cdr3_aa: CAISESLARGIETQYF

clone_size: .
v_call: TRBV28
j_call: TRBJ1-5
d_call: .
cdr3_nt: TGTGCCAGCGTAAGTGGCAATCAGCCCCAGCATTTT
cdr3_aa: CASVSGNQPQHF

clone_size: few
v_call: TRBV19
j_call: TRBJ1-1
d_call: .
cdr3_nt: TGTGCCAGTAGTATGGAGGGACCTGAAGCTTTCTTT
cdr3_aa: CASSMEGPEAFF

clone_size: once
v_call: TRBV5-1
j_call: TRBJ2-7
d_call: .
cdr3_nt: TGCGCCAGCAGCCCTGGGGACCCGGGGGACGAGCAGTACTTC
cdr3_aa: CASSPGDPGDEQYF

clone_size: .
v_call: TRBV5-8
j_call: TRBJ1-1
d_call: .
cdr3_nt: TGTGCCAGCAGCTTCCGGACAGTGCTGAACACTGAAGCTTTCTTT
cdr3_aa: CASSFRTVLNTEAFF

clone_size: .
v_call: TRBV7-2
j_call: TRBJ1-1
d_call: .
cdr3_nt: TGTGCCAGCAGCTTAGTCACTGTTATCAGGGAAGCTTTCTTT
cdr3_aa: CASSLVTVIREAFF